The present T cell receptor (beta chain) was sequenced within a study of blood T cells in healthy people across ages. Using a J-beta primer mix together with a sample-barcoded 5' primer, a second PCR was run for roughly 7 to 11 cycles. The template-switch adaptor was a 5' adaptor with 12 random nucleotides. It tagged each cDNA molecule. TCRdb fed the 5' RACE reads into MiXCR, producing one record per CDR3 protein. The sample has 1.5 million to 2 million distinct CDR3 sequences, approximately 40% seen once; the top ten hold 20% to 25%. With each sample, at least 5 micrograms of total RNA were extracted. In germline, CDR1 is SGHRS, CDR2 YFSETQ. CDR3 length: 8 residues. Trimming took 8 bases from V and 14 from J, leaving 8 bases between them.

The TCR was taken from a human donor in good health. V and J are TRBV5-1 and TRBJ1-5; D unclear. The material sequenced was blood. CDR3 bases: TGCGCCAGTGGGCAGGAGCATTTT. This sequence encodes CASGQEHF.